This T cell receptor (beta chain) was obtained from a study of PD-1 blockade in classical Hodgkin lymphoma. V trimming: 5 bases; J trimming: 6 bases; junction bases outside the gene matches: 8. The CDR3 sequence is 15 residues long. From germline, CDR1 is SGHAT and CDR2 FQNNGV. In every patient, relapse followed autologous stem cell transplantation, while exposure to brentuximab vedotin differed. Some clones are missing from TCRdb's copy, which holds only in-frame ones; the method was immunoSEQ multiplex PCR. The sample includes nearly 100,000 clones, 65% to 85% of them seen just once. V usage is TRBV11-2 and J usage is TRBJ1-5, with 9 bases identical to TRBD1. The TCR originated in a human donor with classical Hodgkin lymphoma. Sequencing was performed on peripheral blood mononuclear cells (PBMCs), taken at baseline. This CDR3 is CASSPQTGGSQPQHF. The CDR3, as DNA: TGTGCCAGCAGCCCGCAGACAGGGGGGAGTCAGCCCCAGCATTTT.